The rows below give T cell receptor beta chains drawn from one sample of a study of T cell repertoires in cytomegalovirus infection. One entry per CDR3 protein, called by TCRdb with MiXCR from the reads. The sample has fewer than 85,000 distinct CDR3 sequences, around 49% seen once. These receptors' antigens are unknown. Sequencing was performed on CD8+ T cells from cultured PBMCs, taken from culture after CMV antigen stimulation. The source of these receptors is a human donor in good health (CMV status not recorded). Some clones in this sample may be carry-over from other donors' samples. The CDR3 runs from the conserved cysteine through the conserved F or W. A D gene is named only where the DNA matches it firmly. Size is omitted from some rows. Given values are once, few, many or a class for expanded clones.

abundance: -; d_gene: TRBD2; j_gene: TRBJ2-1; v_gene: TRBV14; CDR3nt: TGTGCCAGCAGCCGAAGCGGGAGATCCTACAATGAGCAGTTCTTC; CDR3aa: CASSRSGRSYNEQFF
abundance: -; d_gene: TRBD1; j_gene: TRBJ2-5; v_gene: TRBV10-3; CDR3nt: TGTGCCATCAGTACCACAACCCCGGACAGGGGAAAGGAGACCCAGTACTTC; CDR3aa: CAISTTTPDRGKETQYF
abundance: -; d_gene: -; j_gene: TRBJ2-7; v_gene: TRBV11-2; CDR3nt: TGTGCCAGCAGGTTAGACTCGAACTACGAGCAGTACTTC; CDR3aa: CASRLDSNYEQYF
abundance: -; d_gene: TRBD1; j_gene: TRBJ1-5; v_gene: TRBV9; CDR3nt: TGTGCCAGCAGCGACGGGACAGTGAATCAGCCCCAGCATTTT; CDR3aa: CASSDGTVNQPQHF
abundance: -; d_gene: TRBD1; j_gene: TRBJ2-7; v_gene: TRBV4-1; CDR3nt: TGCGCCAGCAGCCAAACCGGGACAGGGTCGGACGAGCAGTACTTC; CDR3aa: CASSQTGTGSDEQYF
abundance: -; d_gene: -; j_gene: TRBJ2-5; v_gene: TRBV12-3/TRBV12-4; CDR3nt: TGTGCCAGCAGTTTTCCGGGGCAGGCAGAGACCCAGTACTTC; CDR3aa: CASSFPGQAETQYF
abundance: -; d_gene: TRBD2; j_gene: TRBJ2-3; v_gene: TRBV12-3/TRBV12-4; CDR3nt: TGTGCCAGCAGGCGGGGGGCCGGCACAGATACGCAGTATTTT; CDR3aa: CASRRGAGTDTQYF
abundance: -; d_gene: -; j_gene: TRBJ1-1; v_gene: TRBV12-5; CDR3nt: TGTGCTAGTGGTTTCGGTACTGAAGCTTTCTTT; CDR3aa: CASGFGTEAFF
abundance: few; d_gene: -; j_gene: TRBJ2-7; v_gene: TRBV6-6; CDR3nt: TGTGCCAGCCAGGGGAGCTCCTACGAGCAGTACTTC; CDR3aa: CASQGSSYEQYF
abundance: few; d_gene: TRBD2; j_gene: TRBJ2-1; v_gene: TRBV9; CDR3nt: TGTGCCAGCAGCGGATACGGGGGGGACTCCTACAATGAGCAGTTCTTC; CDR3aa: CASSGYGGDSYNEQFF
abundance: few; d_gene: TRBD2; j_gene: TRBJ2-7; v_gene: TRBV6-5; CDR3nt: TGTGCCAGCAGTTACCGAGCGGGAGACGTCCACGAGCAGTACTTC; CDR3aa: CASSYRAGDVHEQYF
abundance: -; d_gene: TRBD2; j_gene: TRBJ2-1; v_gene: TRBV7-2; CDR3nt: TGTGCCAGCAGCTTAGCGGCTAGCGGGATATGGGTACCTAACAATGAGCAGTTCTTC; CDR3aa: CASSLAASGIWVPNNEQFF
abundance: few; d_gene: -; j_gene: TRBJ2-1; v_gene: TRBV7-8; CDR3nt: TGTGCCAGCAGCTTAAGGCTAGACGGCGATGAGCAGTTCTTC; CDR3aa: CASSLRLDGDEQFF
abundance: -; d_gene: -; j_gene: TRBJ2-2; v_gene: TRBV27; CDR3nt: TGTGCCAGCATGGGGACCGGGGAGCTGTTTTTT; CDR3aa: CASMGTGELFF
abundance: -; d_gene: TRBD1; j_gene: TRBJ1-5; v_gene: TRBV6-1; CDR3nt: TGTGCCAGCAAGGACAGGGGGCCCACCTCCAATCAGCCCCAGCATTTT; CDR3aa: CASKDRGPTSNQPQHF
abundance: -; d_gene: -; j_gene: TRBJ1-1; v_gene: TRBV7-8; CDR3nt: TGTGCCAGCAGGCCTCCGCAGGGCGCTGCTGAAGCTTTCTTT; CDR3aa: CASRPPQGAAEAFF